A selection of T cell receptor beta chains follows, all from one sample in a study of OX40 agonist ivuxolimab in advanced cancers. The method was immunoSEQ multiplex PCR; TCRdb's version includes in-frame clones alone and lacks a portion of them. The repertoire consists of roughly 60,000 clones, with roughly 93% occurring once and the leading ten covering less than 20%. This specimen consisted of CD4+ or CD8+ T cells sorted from blood, obtained in a trial of the OX40 agonist ivuxolimab. Receptor source: an adult with an advanced solid tumor such as melanoma, head and neck, liver or kidney cancer. The CDR3 runs from the conserved cysteine through the conserved F or W. The order of the fields is clone size, D gene, J gene, V gene, CDR3 protein, CDR3 DNA. A D gene is named only where the DNA matches it firmly. The size entry is marked missing in some rows and otherwise reads once, few, many or a size class.

>-|-|TRBJ1-1|TRBV28
CASSHRRMNTEAFF
TGTGCCAGCAGCCACCGACGGATGAACACTGAAGCTTTCTTT
>once|-|TRBJ1-3|TRBV9
CASSSGYRSSGNTIYF
TGTGCCAGCAGCTCTGGGTACCGGAGCTCTGGAAACACCATATATTTT
>-|-|TRBJ1-2|TRBV10-1
CASSEFRDPSKTF
TGCGCCAGCAGTGAATTCAGGGACCCCTCGAAAACCTTC
>once|-|TRBJ2-2|TRBV6-5
CASSQGSGELFF
TGTGCCAGCAGCCAGGGGTCCGGGGAGCTGTTTTTT
>-|-|TRBJ2-1|TRBV28
CASKEGFSSYNEQFF
TGTGCCAGCAAGGAGGGGTTTAGCTCCTACAATGAGCAGTTCTTC
>-|-|TRBJ2-7|TRBV27
CASSFSEGSYEQYF
TGTGCCAGCAGTTTTTCGGAGGGGTCCTACGAGCAGTACTTC
>-|-|TRBJ1-2|TRBV6-5
CASSYGLGLLGYTF
TGTGCCAGCAGTTACGGGCTCGGCCTGCTGGGCTACACCTTC
>-|TRBD1|TRBJ1-2|TRBV19
CASSGGTAAGYTF
TGTGCCAGTAGTGGTGGGACAGCCGCGGGCTACACCTTC
>-|TRBD2|TRBJ2-1|TRBV11-2
CASSPFRLAEYNEQFF
TGTGCCAGCAGCCCTTTTCGACTAGCGGAGTACAATGAGCAGTTCTTC
>once|-|TRBJ2-7|TRBV9
CASSVDEAYEQYF
TGTGCCAGCAGCGTAGACGAGGCCTACGAGCAGTACTTC
>-|-|TRBJ2-7|TRBV7-7
CASSLGTGPAYEQYF
TGTGCTAGCAGCTTAGGGACCGGGCCCGCCTACGAGCAGTACTTC
>-|-|TRBJ1-1|TRBV15
CATSRDNVGTEAFF
TGTGCCACCAGCAGAGATAATGTGGGGACTGAAGCTTTCTTT
>-|TRBD2|TRBJ2-7|TRBV9
CASSGGTSGHYEQYF
TGTGCCAGCAGCGGGGGGACTAGCGGACACTACGAGCAGTACTTC
>-|TRBD2|TRBJ2-1|TRBV27
CASSLGTSGVHEQFF
TGTGCCAGCAGTCTAGGGACTAGCGGGGTACACGAGCAGTTCTTC
>-|-|TRBJ1-1|TRBV7-9
CASTPASATEAFF
TGTGCCAGCACTCCGGCGAGTGCCACTGAAGCTTTCTTT
>once|TRBD2|TRBJ2-7|TRBV6-5
CASSYGGRPAREQYF
TGTGCCAGCAGTTACGGCGGGAGGCCCGCGAGGGAGCAGTACTTC
>-|-|TRBJ2-3|TRBV6-1
CASRGLPNVSYTQYF
TGTGCCAGCAGGGGACTTCCTAATGTCTCATATACGCAGTATTTT
>-|-|TRBJ2-3|TRBV4-3
CASSQGIIRAGTDTQYF
TGCGCCAGCAGCCAAGGTATCATCCGGGCTGGCACAGATACGCAGTATTTT
>-|-|TRBJ2-7|TRBV28
CASSLSRDIYEQYF
TGTGCCAGCAGTTTGAGCAGGGACATCTACGAGCAGTACTTC
>-|TRBD1|TRBJ1-2|TRBV6-5
CASSLDRDYGYTF
TGTGCCAGCAGTTTGGACAGGGACTATGGCTACACCTTC
>-|TRBD2|TRBJ2-7|TRBV2
CASSTPLAGATYEQYF
TGTGCCAGCAGTACACCACTAGCGGGAGCCACCTACGAGCAGTACTTC
>-|TRBD1|TRBJ1-2|TRBV11-3
CASSLRQGGHYGYTF
TGTGCCAGCAGCCTGAGGCAGGGGGGTCACTATGGCTACACCTTC
>-|-|TRBJ2-1|TRBV7-2
CASSLAEVSPYNEQFF
TGTGCCAGCAGCTTAGCGGAGGTCAGCCCCTACAATGAGCAGTTCTTC
>-|TRBD2|TRBJ2-7|TRBV27
CASRLGLAYEQYF
TGTGCCAGCAGGCTAGGACTAGCCTACGAGCAGTACTTC
>-|-|TRBJ2-7|TRBV7-9
CASSLRVAYEQYF
TGTGCCAGCAGCTTAAGGGTGGCCTACGAGCAGTACTTC
>-|TRBD2|TRBJ2-3|TRBV11-3
CASSPNRLAGGLGTDTQYF
TGTGCCAGCAGTCCCAACCGGCTAGCGGGAGGGCTCGGCACAGATACGCAGTATTTT
>-|-|TRBJ1-5|TRBV27
CASSLFVNQPQHF
TGTGCCAGCAGTTTATTTGTCAATCAGCCCCAGCATTTT
>-|-|TRBJ2-1|TRBV5-7
CASSLAGVEQFF
TGTGCCAGCAGCTTGGCTGGGGTTGAGCAGTTCTTC
>once|TRBD2|TRBJ2-1|TRBV28
CASRGLAGADEQFF
TGTGCCAGCAGGGGACTAGCGGGAGCAGATGAGCAGTTCTTC
>once|-|TRBJ1-5|TRBV20-1
CSASEGVPQHF
TGCAGTGCTAGCGAAGGGGTGCCCCAGCATTTT
>-|-|TRBJ1-3|TRBV21-1
CASSKPFSGNTIYF
TGTGCCAGCAGCAAACCTTTCTCTGGAAACACCATATATTTT
>-|TRBD1|TRBJ2-7|TRBV6-5
CASSYSGQGAWEQYF
TGTGCCAGCAGTTACAGTGGACAGGGGGCATGGGAGCAGTACTTC
>-|-|TRBJ2-5|TRBV7-9
CASSLDSVETQYF
TGTGCCAGCAGCTTAGACAGTGTGGAGACCCAGTACTTC
>-|-|TRBJ2-7|TRBV5-4
CASSYGSSYEQYF
TGTGCCAGCAGCTACGGGAGCTCCTACGAGCAGTACTTC
>-|TRBD1|TRBJ1-5|TRBV6-5
CASRGTASNQPQHF
TGTGCCAGCAGGGGGACAGCCTCCAATCAGCCCCAGCATTTT
>-|-|TRBJ2-5|TRBV27
CASSLSSGVQETQYF
TGTGCCAGCAGTTTATCTTCCGGAGTACAAGAGACCCAGTACTTC
>-|-|TRBJ1-2|TRBV18
CASSLGPLTLYGYTF
TGTGCCAGCTCACTAGGCCCCCTTACCCTTTATGGCTACACCTTC
>-|TRBD2|TRBJ2-1|TRBV5-6
CASSLAAGGDYNEQFF
TGTGCCAGCAGCTTGGCGGCGGGAGGAGACTACAATGAGCAGTTCTTC
>-|-|TRBJ2-7|TRBV9
CASSVGSSVSYEQYF
TGTGCCAGCAGCGTAGGGTCCTCAGTCTCCTACGAGCAGTACTTC
>-|TRBD1|TRBJ2-1|TRBV2
CASSVYFGTGEYNEQFF
TGTGCCAGCAGTGTATACTTCGGGACAGGGGAATACAATGAGCAGTTCTTC
>-|TRBD2|TRBJ2-1|TRBV5-1
CASSLGRTSGGYNEQFF
TGCGCCAGCAGCTTGGGTCGGACTAGCGGGGGGTACAATGAGCAGTTCTTC